The 18 T cell receptor beta chains reported below all come from one sample, sequenced in a study of T cells in Graves' hyperthyroidism and ophthalmopathy. TCR beta CDR3 sequences were amplified from RNA transcripts. HTBI primers drove first-round RT-PCR of the TCR CDR3. TCRdb reprocessed the multiplex PCR reads via MiXCR and lists one record per CDR3 protein. The sample contains about 400,000 distinct CDR3 sequences, more than 12% of which appear only once. The sequenced sample was blood. The receptors were gathered from a woman aged 25 to 39 with Graves' hyperthyroidism.

In this sample, this clonotype turned up many times. CDR3 loop: CASSFLLAGRGEQYF. The CDR3 DNA sequence: TGTGCCAGCAGCTTCCTACTAGCGGGACGGGGTGAGCAGTACTTC. V is TRBV11-2 and J is TRBJ2-7; 10 nucleotides agree with TRBD2. CDR3 length: 15 amino acids. Germline trimming cut 3 bases from V and 7 bases from J; bases unmatched to any gene: 9. CDR1 is SGHAT and CDR2 is FQNNGV in the germline V gene.

CDR3 sequence: CASSYGTGRNEQYF. The CDR3 DNA sequence: TGTGCCAGCAGCTACGGGACAGGGAGGAACGAGCAGTACTTC. V usage is TRBV7-9 and J usage is TRBJ2-7; the match to TRBD1 covers 9 bases. Germline CDR1 SEHNR, CDR2 FQNEAQ (reference sequence). The CDR3 covers 14 residues. With V trimmed by 4 bases and J by 5 bases, 6 bases remained unmatched. Full variable domain (remainder filled in from reference TRBV7-9 and TRBJ2-7): DTGVSQNPRHKITKRGQNVTFRCDPISEHNRLYWYRQTLGQGPEFLTYFQNEAQLEKSRLLSDRFSAERPKGSFSTLEIQRTEQGDSAMYLCASSYGTGRNEQYFGPGTRLTVT.

The gene calls are TRBV10-2 and TRBJ1-4; tentative D call: TRBD1 (5 bases). The V end was cut by 4 bases, the J end by 6 bases, with 21 bases between. Germline V CDR1 and CDR2: WSHSY, SAAADI. This CDR3 has 17 amino acids. This CDR3 reads CASSAQPRGLKDEKLFF. The CDR3 region has the DNA TGCGCCAGCAGTGCCCAGCCGCGGGGACTAAAGGATGAAAAACTGTTTTTT.

Regarding this clonotype: A much larger clone is a single base away; this may be a read error. The chain recombines TRBV29-1 with TRBJ2-5; D might be TRBD1 (6 bases). Germline CDR1 is SQVTM and CDR2 is ANQGSEA. This CDR3 contains 16 residues. Written as DNA, the CDR3 is TGCAGCGTTGGGGGCCCAGGGGCCACAGTTAAGGAGACCCGGTACTTC. It yields the protein CSVGGPGATVKETRYF.

The rearrangement links TRBV6-4 to TRBJ1-2; TRBD1 might be the D (6 bases). Trimming pared 2 bases from V and 0 bases from J, leaving 7 bases between. CDR1 and CDR2 from the germline V gene are MRHNA and SNTAGT. This CDR3 contains 14 residues. CDR3 DNA sequence: TGTGCCAGCAGTGACGGGGACACTAACTATGGCTACACCTTC. This sequence encodes CASSDGDTNYGYTF.

This clonotype was seen at least ten times. V gene TRBV6-1 combines with J gene TRBJ2-7, with D possibly being TRBD2 (5 bases). Trimming took 5 bases from V and 2 from J, leaving 10 bases between them. The CDR3 is 13 amino acids. Looked up from germline, CDR1 is MNHNS and CDR2 is SASEGT. The CDR3 DNA reads as TGTGCCAGCAGTAACCTAGCTACCTACGAGCAGTACTTC. As protein: CASSNLATYEQYF.

As regards this clonotype: At one of its ends the junction is not consistent with the germline gene, which may arise from a read error. The gene calls are TRBV11-2 and TRBJ2-2, with D unresolved. Germline V CDR1 and CDR2: SGHAT, FQNNGV. The CDR3 covers 16 residues. DNA of the CDR3: TGTGCCAGCAGCTTAGCTCTCGACGCGAACGCCGGGGAGCTGTTTTTT. The encoded protein is CASSLALDANAGELFF.

In this sample, this clonotype turned up many times. The J gene is TRBJ1-2, the V gene TRBV7-2; 7 bases match TRBD1. Germline values: CDR1 SGHTA, CDR2 FQGNSA. V gave up 5 bases and J gave up 2 bases; unmatched junction bases: 8. The CDR3 extends over 15 amino acids. Here the CDR3 DNA reads TGTGCCAGCAGCCTCAGACAGGGAGTAAACTATGGCTACACCTTC. Protein sequence: CASSLRQGVNYGYTF. Supplemented by reference TRBV7-2 and TRBJ1-2, the full variable domain reads GAGVSQSPSNKVTEKGKDVELRCDPISGHTALYWYRQSLGQGLEFLIYFQGNSAPDKSGLPSDRFSAERTGGSVSTLTIQRTQQEDSAVYLCASSLRQGVNYGYTFGSGTRLTVV.

The J gene is TRBJ2-1, the V gene TRBV6-2 or TRBV6-3; TRBD2 agrees at 7 bases. Germline V lookup: CDR1 MNHEY, CDR2 SVGEGT. V shed 6 bases and J 0 bases; nucleotides not matched to a gene: 20. The CDR3 runs to 20 residues. The CDR3, as DNA: TGTGCCAGCAGCAGCCAACAGGCTAGCGGACCTTTTAGCTCCTACAATGAGCAGTTCTTC. Translating gives CASSSQQASGPFSSYNEQFF.

The chain couples TRBV5-1 to TRBJ2-7; maybe TRBD2 (6 bases). Germline CDR1 SGHRS, CDR2 YFSETQ. Trimming cost V 0 bases and J 0 bases, with 13 bases left between them. CDR3 length: 16 residues. The CDR3 sequence: CASSLGKGGPSYEQYF. CDR3 sequence (DNA): TGCGCCAGCAGCTTGGGAAAAGGAGGGCCCTCCTACGAGCAGTACTTC.

The V gene is TRBV15, the J gene TRBJ2-5, with 7 bases identical to TRBD2. Germline values: CDR1 LNHNV, CDR2 YYDKDF (reference sequence). The trim removed 4 bases at V and 5 bases at J, leaving 10 bases unmatched. This CDR3 region has 15 residues. CDR3 residues: CATSTHRGSWETQYF. DNA for the CDR3: TGTGCCACCAGCACTCACCGCGGGAGCTGGGAGACCCAGTACTTC. Looking up the rest from reference TRBV15 and TRBJ2-5 gives the full variable domain: DAMVIQNPRYQVTQFGKPVTLSCSQTLNHNVMYWYQQKSSQAPKLLFHYYDKDFNNEADTPDNFQSRRPNTSFCFLDIRSPGLGDTAMYLCATSTHRGSWETQYFGPGTRLLVL.

This clonotype was counted between two and nine times. The chain couples TRBV3-1 to TRBJ2-1; D not certain. CDR3 length: 15 amino acids. V dropped 4 bases and J dropped 4 bases, with 14 bases sitting between them. Germline V gives CDR1 LGHDT, CDR2 YNNKEL (reference sequence). The DNA for the CDR3 is TGTGCCAGCAGCCCGGTCGTTAATTCTTACAATGAGCAGTTCTTC. It specifies CASSPVVNSYNEQFF.

This clonotype was observed many times. This chain connects TRBV6-1 to TRBJ2-7; 8 bases map to TRBD1. The CDR3 loop spans 15 amino acids. Germline CDR1 MNHNS, CDR2 SASEGT. The trim removed 6 bases at V and 0 bases at J, leaving 7 bases unmatched. This CDR3 reads CASSRDRISSYEQYF. The DNA for the CDR3 is TGTGCCAGCAGCCGGGACAGGATAAGCTCCTACGAGCAGTACTTC.

This clonotype was seen at least ten times. V is TRBV7-3 and J is TRBJ2-2, with D possibly TRBD2 on 6 matching bases. Germline V gives CDR1 SGHTA, CDR2 FQGTGA. V lost 5 bases, J lost 0 bases, and 13 bases lay in between. The CDR3 loop spans 16 amino acids. The DNA of the CDR3 is TGTGCCAGCAGCCCCCGTGGGGGGACGAACACCGGGGAGCTGTTTTTT. Its protein product is CASSPRGGTNTGELFF.

This clonotype was seen ten or more times. The chain is built from TRBV27 and TRBJ1-5; TRBD1 matches at 9 bases. After removal of 6 bases from V and 7 bases from J, the junction contained 10 bases not matched to a gene. The CDR3 runs to 15 residues. Germline CDR1 and CDR2: MNHEY and SMNVEV (reference sequence). CDR3 sequence reads: CASRLTGGVWQPQHF. The CDR3 bases are TGTGCCAGCAGACTTACAGGGGGCGTTTGGCAGCCCCAGCATTTT.

The chain carries TRBV2 and TRBJ2-1, with D perhaps assigned TRBD1 or TRBD2 (5 bases each). From germline, CDR1 is SNHLY and CDR2 FYNNEI. The length of the CDR3 is 14 residues. V was trimmed by 6 bases and J by 4 bases, leaving 13 bases between them. The CDR3 loop is CASSPGEGYNEQFF. As DNA, the CDR3 is TGTGCCAGCAGCCCCGGAGAGGGGTACAATGAGCAGTTCTTC. The full variable domain, with the rest looked up from reference TRBV2 and TRBJ2-1, is EPEVTQTPSHQVTQMGQEVILRCVPISNHLYFYWYRQILGQKVEFLVSFYNNEISEKSEIFDDQFSVERPDGSNFTLKIRSTKLEDSAMYFCASSPGEGYNEQFFGPGTRLTVL.

The sample holds many counts of this clonotype. The V and J genes are TRBV28 and TRBJ1-5, with TRBD1 identical over 10 bases. V dropped 3 bases and J dropped 5; count of bases not matched to a gene: 7. This CDR3 spans 16 amino acids. Germline values: CDR1 MDHEN, CDR2 SYDVKM. CDR3 protein: CASSLGWGQGYQPQHF. The CDR3 DNA is TGTGCCAGCAGTTTGGGCTGGGGACAGGGGTATCAGCCCCAGCATTTT.

J is TRBJ2-5 and V is TRBV29-1, with no clear D. The CDR3 loop spans 12 amino acids. V lost 1 base and J 2 bases, leaving 5 bases between the germline ends. Germline V gene sequence: CDR1 SQVTM, CDR2 ANQGSEA. Here the CDR3 DNA reads TGCAGCGTTGAAGGGCTGCAAGAGACCCAGTACTTC. Its protein product is CSVEGLQETQYF.